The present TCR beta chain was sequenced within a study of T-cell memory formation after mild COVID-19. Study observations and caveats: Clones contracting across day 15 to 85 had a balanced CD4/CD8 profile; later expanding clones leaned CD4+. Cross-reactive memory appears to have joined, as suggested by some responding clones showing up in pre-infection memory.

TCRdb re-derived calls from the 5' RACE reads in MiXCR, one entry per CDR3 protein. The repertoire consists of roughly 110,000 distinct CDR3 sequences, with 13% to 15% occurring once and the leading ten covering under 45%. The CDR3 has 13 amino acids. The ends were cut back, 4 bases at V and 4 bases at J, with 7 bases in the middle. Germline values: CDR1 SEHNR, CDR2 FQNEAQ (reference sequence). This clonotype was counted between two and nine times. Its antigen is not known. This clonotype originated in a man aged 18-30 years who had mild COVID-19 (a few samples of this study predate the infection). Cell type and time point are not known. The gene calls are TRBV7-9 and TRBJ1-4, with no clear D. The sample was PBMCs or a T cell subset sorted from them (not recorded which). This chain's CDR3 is CASSSGVNEKLFF. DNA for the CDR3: TGTGCCAGCAGCTCAGGAGTTAATGAAAAACTGTTTTTT.